This T cell receptor beta chain was recovered during a study of Graves' ophthalmopathy and Graves' hyperthyroidism. Study results and limitations: Appearing in blood as well were most expanded thyroid clonotypes above 0.001 frequency. The model achieved 55% to 71% sensitivity and roughly 72% specificity for ophthalmopathy progression.

From germline, CDR1 is GTSNPN and CDR2 SVGIG (reference sequence). This CDR3 has 14 residues. Notes on this clonotype: Its antigen is undetermined. Germline and junction disagree at one end, which may indicate a read error.

Amplification of the TCR beta CDR3 regions used RNA transcripts (as template). The first round was an RT-PCR with HTBI primers, and the second round was a multiplex PCR. MiXCR, run by TCRdb on the multiplex PCR reads, gives a single entry per CDR3 protein. Of about 620,000 distinct CDR3 sequences listed, about a fifth are singletons. This sequence was found in a woman under 30 with stable Graves' hyperthyroidism. Some clones in this sample may be carry-over from other donors' samples. Sequences were obtained from peripheral blood. V and J are TRBV30 and TRBJ2-7; 9 nucleotides match TRBD1. The CDR3 DNA is TGTGCCTGGAACCGACAGGGGGTTTGGAACGAGGAGTACTTC. Protein product: CAWNRQGVWNEEYF.